The entry that follows covers one TCR beta chain sequence. The read halts 3 residues ahead of the CDR3 end, with the missing end drawn from the germline J gene. Sequencing was performed with immunoSEQ multiplex PCR; in TCRdb, only in-frame clones are kept and a portion is missing. The sample totals roughly 48,000 clones; its top ten clones hold about 0.85%. The CDR3 totals 14 residues. V lost 1 base and J lost 4, with 10 bases in between. Germline CDR1 SGHTA, CDR2 FQGNSA. These data belong to a study of Tregs in tolerant kidney transplant recipients. The sample in question was CD4+ T cells from blood, obtained before the transplant. The rearrangement uses TRBV7-2 and TRBJ1-1; TRBD1 is a possible D gene (5 bases). This receptor was identified in a human donor who received a combined kidney and bone marrow transplant. The CDR3 is CASSLVGDSTEAFF. The DNA read from the CDR3 is TGTGCCAGCAGCTTAGTTGGGGACTCCACTGAA.